The clone carrying this TCR beta chain was picked up one time. The CDR3 loop spans 15 amino acids. J lost 2 bases, V lost 4 bases, and 5 bases had no gene match. Germline CDR1 and CDR2: MGHRA and YSYEKL. This specimen comes from a study of blood T cell repertoires in COVID-19. In the original workflow: Quantification of nucleated cells was approximated via reference gene primer amplification. The protocol was immunoSEQ multiplex PCR, while the TCRdb copy is restricted to in-frame clones and leaves out a portion. The V and J calls and clone size were taken over from that table, and D and trimming were inferred from the DNA. The data contain 400,000 to 450,000 clones, about 91% of them singletons.

The receptor was isolated from a woman aged 40 to 50 with COVID-19, enrolled during active disease. The J gene is TRBJ1-3, the V gene TRBV4-1; 7 positions agree with TRBD1. The sequenced sample consisted of peripheral blood. The CDR3 spells CASSPGGAAGNTIYF. Written as DNA, the CDR3 is TGCGCCAGCAGCCCAGGGGGAGCGGCTGGAAACACCATATATTTT.